The T cell receptor beta chain under discussion was sequenced for a study of T cells in Graves' hyperthyroidism and ophthalmopathy (dated by TCRdb to the late 2010s). About the full investigation: Peripheral blood samples were taken at initial diagnosis, before any treatment was given. TCR V-J signatures able to tell the groups apart were searched for in a discovery cohort of 100 patients, of whom 40 to 45 had Graves' ophthalmopathy and 55 to 65 had stable Graves' hyperthyroidism. An independent validation cohort of about 20 hyperthyroidism patients and approximately 15 patients who later progressed to ophthalmopathy tested prospective prediction of ophthalmopathy. The 100 or so discovery patients were divided at random into training and test sets in a 7:3 ratio. The study also compared thyroid tissue and blood T-cell repertoires from a handful of Graves' hyperthyroidism patients. Once sampling was done, hyperthyroidism patients were given methimazole at a starting dose of 30 mg daily, whereas ophthalmopathy patients were given high-dose intravenous methylprednisolone. TCR Vbeta CDR3 sequencing of some 140 peripheral blood samples (approximately 44 ophthalmopathy, 70 to 85 hyperthyroidism and around 17 progressor patients) is reported in the paper. The paper as a whole reports these results and caveats: Sample size was not statistically predetermined, and investigators were not blinded to group allocation. Blood samples also contained most of the expanded thyroid clonotypes (frequency above 0.001), which suggests that blood repertoires may reflect thyroid immune responses. In cross-validation, a model built on a 13 V-J signature told ophthalmopathy apart from stable hyperthyroidism with approximately 90% sensitivity and roughly 81% specificity, and in testing the same model reached 80%/75%. During validation, the model predicted progression to ophthalmopathy a median of approximately 7 months ahead of onset, with around 70% sensitivity and about 75% specificity.

Moderately to severely active disease, a Clinical Activity Score of at least 3, a NOSPECS grade of at least 4, and a duration under 3 months were present in ophthalmopathy patients. Exclusion was applied to patients with uncontrolled infections, other autoimmune diseases, pregnancy or lactation. Diagnoses relied on clinical symptoms, serum thyroxine and TRAb, thyroid ultrasound and orbital computed tomography. PBMCs were separated from 10 ml of fresh peripheral blood using Ficoll-Paque density gradient centrifugation. Trizol reagent was used to extract total RNA, and RNA quality was then checked on an Agilent 2100 Bioanalyzer. At least ten counts were recorded for this clonotype. Its antigen remains undetermined. One end of the junction does not line up with germline, which may come from a read error. Amplification of TCR beta CDR3 regions was carried out from RNA transcripts. For the first round of RT-PCR on the TCR CDR3, the HTBI primer set was used together with the Qiagen OneStep RT-PCR kit. Libraries were constructed in a second round of multiplex PCR, after which size selection and purification were carried out. Paired-end sequencing of the libraries was performed with 100 bp reads on an Illumina HiSeq2000. The study's own analysis went as follows. Raw data were processed with SOAPnuke, discarding reads with adapters, uncalled bases, mean Phred below 15, or no exact constant-primer or identifier match. COPE v1.2.5 was used to merge the high-quality paired reads, and each unique nucleotide sequence was defined as a clonotype. MiTCR v1.1 was used to align the clonotypes against IMGT TRBV, TRBD and TRBJ reference segments. The analysis included only V-J combinations with a frequency above 0.0001, which together covered 99% to 99.2% of the repertoires. The TCS score was defined as F50 (clonal expansion) divided by E x V (chaos), with BLOSUM62-based TCRdist calculated between CDR3 peptides within each V-J. Welch's t-statistics and random forest reduced around 550 V-J features to roughly 13, which were used in a naive Bayes classifier (R e1071). TCRdb applied fastp at Q25 and MiXCR to the public reads, then kept only in-frame beta chains. Here each entry gathers all rows of one CDR3 protein and keeps the most common genes and DNA. TCRdb, rather than the study authors, made the V and J calls. Within this sample are around 360,000 distinct CDR3 sequences, with nearly 15% of them counted one time only. The ten largest account for approximately 20% of the sample.

Looking up the germline V gene (reference sequence) yields CDR1 LGHDT and CDR2 YNNKEL. The CDR3 sequence holds 13 residues, the cysteine and phenylalanine included. Only the CDR3 region is kept as DNA, spanning 39 bases read in frame from base 1. The clonotype originates from a woman aged 55-69 years with Graves' ophthalmopathy. The source material was blood. The chain is encoded by TRBV3-1 joined to TRBJ2-3, with the D gene too uncertain to name. The CDR3 in this case is CASNQRSTDTQYF. The sequenced DNA: TGTGCCAGCAACCAACGTAGCACAGATACGCAGTATTTT.